These 17 T cell receptor beta chains were sequenced from one sample in a study of T cell responses to AZD1222 COVID-19 vaccine (dated by TCRdb to 2020 to 2023). The sample's time point label, in plain terms: baseline before first vaccination. The protocol used for the library was the immunoSEQ multiplex PCR assay. Entries here come from immuneACCESS through TCRdb and include only in-frame sequences with V and J called. Some clones fail to appear in such tables; in the studies checked, an unresolved V gene covers under half of the shortfall, and the cause of the remainder is unknown. This sample's records show about 140,000 clones. The biggest ten clones account for about 2% of the sample. Sequencing used peripheral blood. The source is an adult in good health.

The rearrangement links TRBV3-1 (or the pseudogene TRBV3-2) to TRBJ2-2; 8 bases match TRBD1. This CDR3 comprises 13 residues. Germline assignment: CDR1 LGHDT and CDR2 YNNKEL (reference sequence). V lost 8 bases, J lost 6 bases, and 5 bases stayed unmatched. CDR3 nucleotides: TGTGCCAGCGAGGACAGGGTGGCCGGGGAGCTGTTTTTT. Translation gives CASEDRVAGELFF.

V is TRBV6-5 and J is TRBJ1-4; D is unclear. Germline V CDR1 and CDR2: MNHEY, SVGAGI. Between the trimmed V and J ends, which lost 3 bases and 8 bases, there was a span of 16 bases. The CDR3 runs to 15 residues. The CDR3 sequence is CASSYGEVGWEKLFF. CDR3 sequence (DNA): TGTGCCAGCAGTTATGGGGAAGTCGGTTGGGAAAAACTGTTTTTT.

The V and J genes are TRBV30 and TRBJ1-1; TRBD1 aligns across 10 bases. The germline V gene encodes CDR1 GTSNPN and CDR2 SVGIG (reference sequence). The CDR3 consists of 14 residues. Trimming cost V 8 bases and J 4 bases; bases outside gene matches: 10. The CDR3 reads CAQNSGTGATEAFF. CDR3 DNA sequence: TGTGCCCAGAACTCCGGGACAGGGGCCACTGAAGCTTTCTTT.

The genes are TRBV6-5 and TRBJ2-7, with D maybe TRBD1 (6 bases). This CDR3 is 14 amino acids long. V was trimmed by 7 bases and J by 3 bases, leaving 16 bases between them. Germline CDR1 MNHEY, CDR2 SVGAGI. CDR3 amino acids: CASKGDRGNYEQYF. In DNA, the CDR3 is TGTGCCAGCAAGGGGGACCGGGGAAACTACGAGCAGTACTTC.

V is TRBV18 and J is TRBJ1-1; D may be TRBD1 (5 bases). The CDR3 loop spans 15 amino acids. The V gene's germline CDR1 is KGHSH and CDR2 LQKENI. V was cut by 3 bases and J by 2 bases, with 13 bases left in between. The CDR3 region is CASSPINTGNTEAFF. For the CDR3, the DNA is TGTGCCAGCTCACCTATCAATACAGGAAACACTGAAGCTTTCTTT.

The CDR3 protein is CASSLGPGRSAEAFF. In DNA, the CDR3 is TGTGCCAGCAGCTTGGGGCCAGGACGGTCGGCTGAAGCTTTCTTT. The chain uses TRBV5-6 and TRBJ1-1; D is uncertain. Trimming stripped 0 bases from V and 6 bases from J, with 15 bases between. The CDR3 runs to 15 residues. Germline lookup yields CDR1 SGHDT and CDR2 YYEEEE.

The chain carries TRBV13 and TRBJ1-6, with D maybe TRBD1 (6 bases). The germline CDR1 and CDR2 sequences are PRHDT and FYEKMQ (reference sequence). The V gene lost 6 bases and the J gene lost 6 bases, with 12 bases spanning the gap. CDR3 length: 14 amino acids. The CDR3 here is CASSTGQSNSPLHF. The CDR3 bases are TGTGCCAGCAGTACTGGACAGTCTAATTCACCCCTCCACTTT.

The chain uses TRBV4-1 and TRBJ1-2; 12 nucleotides match TRBD1. Losses at the gene ends were 0 bases for V and 6 bases for J; bases not matched to a gene: 8. This CDR3 is built from 17 residues. Germline lookup yields CDR1 MGHRA and CDR2 YSYEKL. CDR3 sequence reads: CASSQDIKGQGADGYTF. The CDR3 DNA reads TGCGCCAGCAGCCAAGATATTAAGGGACAGGGGGCGGATGGCTACACCTTC.

The chain uses TRBV11-3 and TRBJ2-3; maybe TRBD2 (6 bases). The CDR3 totals 15 residues. Germline-derived CDR1 and CDR2 are SGHNT and YENEEA. The ends were cut back, 3 bases at V and 0 bases at J, with 10 bases in the middle. CDR3 bases: TGTGCCAGCAGCTTGTATGGAGGGAGCACAGATACGCAGTATTTT. Translation gives CASSLYGGSTDTQYF.

The chain employs TRBV5-1 and TRBJ2-1, with D possibly called TRBD1 or TRBD2 (5 bases each). The CDR3 covers 12 residues. Germline V lookup: CDR1 SGHRS, CDR2 YFSETQ. The V end lost 4 bases, the J end lost 10 bases, and 12 bases lay between the germline ends. The CDR3: CASSTGREEQFF. In DNA, the CDR3 is TGCGCCAGCAGCACGGGACGTGAAGAGCAGTTCTTC.

The V and J genes are TRBV7-9 and TRBJ2-3; 8 bases are shared with TRBD1. CDR3 length: 14 amino acids. CDR1 and CDR2 from the germline V gene are SEHNR and FQNEAQ (reference sequence). V lost 3 bases to trimming and J lost 2 bases; unmatched junction nucleotides: 1. The CDR3 region is CASSLDRVTDTQYF. CDR3 sequence (DNA): TGTGCCAGCAGCTTGGACAGGGTCACAGATACGCAGTATTTT.

The chain couples TRBV6-4 to TRBJ1-3; 8 nucleotides agree with TRBD1. Trimming removed 2 bases from V and 0 bases from J; junction bases left unmatched: 6. Germline CDR1 reads MRHNA; CDR2 reads SNTAGT. The CDR3 has 17 residues. DNA of the CDR3: TGTGCCAGCAGTGACCCGGACAGGGTAAGCTCTGGAAACACCATATATTTT. It encodes CASSDPDRVSSGNTIYF.

The chain joins TRBV3-1 (or the pseudogene TRBV3-2) to TRBJ1-4; 8 positions agree with TRBD1. V was pared by 3 bases and J by 7 bases, with 4 bases of the junction left unmatched. Looked up from germline, CDR1 is LGHDT and CDR2 is YNNKEL (reference sequence). The CDR3 contains 14 residues. DNA for the CDR3: TGTGCCAGCAGCCACAGGGGGCTGAGTGAAAAACTGTTTTTT. This sequence encodes CASSHRGLSEKLFF.

The gene calls are TRBV19 and TRBJ1-1; 11 nucleotides match TRBD1. Per germline, CDR1 LNHDA and CDR2 SQIVND (reference sequence). V trimming: 3 bases; J trimming: 11 bases; junction bases outside the gene matches: 14. The CDR3 contains 16 residues. DNA of the CDR3: TGTGCCAGTAGTATCTTGCCGGACAGGGGGCAAGAGGGGGCTTTCTTT. Its protein is CASSILPDRGQEGAFF. The full variable domain, rest sourced from reference TRBV19 and TRBJ1-1, is DGGITQSPKYLFRKEGQNVTLSCEQNLNHDAMYWYRQDPGQGLRLIYYSQIVNDFQKGDIAEGYSVSREKKESFPLTVTSAQKNPTAFYLCASSILPDRGQEGAFFGQGTRLTVV.

This chain uses TRBV19 with TRBJ1-1; tentative D call: TRBD1 (5 bases). In germline, CDR1 is LNHDA, CDR2 SQIVND (reference sequence). V lost 1 base and J 4 bases, leaving 10 bases between the germline ends. This CDR3 is built from 14 residues. CDR3 DNA: TGTGCCAGTAGTATAGCCGGGACGGGCACTGAAGCTTTCTTT. It encodes CASSIAGTGTEAFF.

The chain carries TRBV2 and TRBJ2-2, with a possible D match to TRBD1 (6 bases). The CDR3 extends over 16 amino acids. The V end was cut by 5 bases, the J end by 0 bases, with 13 bases between. Germline CDR1 reads SNHLY; CDR2 reads FYNNEI. The CDR3 reads CASSLTGYANTGELFF. CDR3 nucleotides: TGTGCCAGCAGTCTGACAGGATATGCGAACACCGGGGAGCTGTTTTTT. The full variable domain, with the rest looked up from reference TRBV2 and TRBJ2-2, is EPEVTQTPSHQVTQMGQEVILRCVPISNHLYFYWYRQILGQKVEFLVSFYNNEISEKSEIFDDQFSVERPDGSNFTLKIRSTKLEDSAMYFCASSLTGYANTGELFFGEGSRLTVL.

The chain couples TRBV5-4 to TRBJ1-5; 12 positions match TRBD1. Trimming cost V 2 bases and J 6 bases; bases outside gene matches: 6. From germline, CDR1 is SGHNT and CDR2 YYREEE (reference sequence). The CDR3 is 16 amino acids. CDR3 in amino acids: CASSFTGTGGGQPQHF. The CDR3 nucleotides read TGTGCCAGCAGCTTTACCGGGACAGGGGGCGGTCAGCCCCAGCATTTT.